Listed below are T cell receptor beta chains from one sample, sequenced in a study of cytomegalovirus exposure and HLA in healthy donors. The data were produced by immunoSEQ multiplex PCR, yet TCRdb's version contains in-frame clones alone and is incomplete. The data contain 150,000 to 200,000 clones, 85% of them singletons. The sample taken for sequencing was PBMCs. The receptors were sampled from a man aged 18 to 30 in good health and CMV-seropositive. The CDR3 runs from the conserved cysteine through the conserved F or W. D genes are given only for firm matches. Only some rows state a clone size, as once, few, many or a class for expanded clones.

v_gene: TRBV6-5; abundance: -; d_gene: -; j_gene: TRBJ1-2; CDR3aa: CASSSGTGGGYTF; CDR3nt: TGTGCCAGCAGTTCCGGCACGGGTGGCGGCTACACCTTC
v_gene: TRBV7-9; abundance: -; d_gene: -; j_gene: TRBJ2-7; CDR3aa: CASSGAAPNYEQYF; CDR3nt: TGTGCCAGCAGCGGGGCTGCCCCCAACTACGAGCAGTACTTC
v_gene: TRBV5-1; abundance: -; d_gene: -; j_gene: TRBJ2-6; CDR3aa: CASSLSTGANVLTF; CDR3nt: TGCGCCAGCAGCTTGTCAACTGGGGCCAACGTCCTGACTTTC
v_gene: TRBV12-5; abundance: -; d_gene: -; j_gene: TRBJ2-3; CDR3aa: CASGLGQLLTDTQYF; CDR3nt: TGTGCTAGTGGTTTGGGACAGCTCCTCACAGATACGCAGTATTTT
v_gene: TRBV5-5; abundance: -; d_gene: -; j_gene: TRBJ1-1; CDR3aa: CASSRLSSNTEAFF; CDR3nt: TGTGCCAGCAGCCGACTGAGCAGTAACACTGAAGCTTTCTTT
v_gene: TRBV5-1; abundance: -; d_gene: -; j_gene: TRBJ1-1; CDR3aa: CASSPPGVDTEAFF; CDR3nt: TGCGCCAGCAGCCCCCCGGGGGTGGACACTGAAGCTTTCTTT
v_gene: TRBV10-3; abundance: -; d_gene: -; j_gene: TRBJ1-1; CDR3aa: CAISLGGVNTEAFF; CDR3nt: TGTGCCATCAGTTTGGGGGGGGTGAACACTGAAGCTTTCTTT
v_gene: TRBV29-1; abundance: -; d_gene: -; j_gene: TRBJ2-1; CDR3aa: CSVELGEGDNEQFF; CDR3nt: TGCAGCGTTGAGTTGGGGGAGGGGGACAATGAGCAGTTCTTC
v_gene: TRBV27; abundance: -; d_gene: -; j_gene: TRBJ1-2; CDR3aa: CASSLAGVNYGYTF; CDR3nt: TGTGCCAGCAGTTTGGCAGGTGTCAACTATGGCTACACCTTC
v_gene: TRBV10-3; abundance: -; d_gene: -; j_gene: TRBJ1-4; CDR3aa: CATKGRGGEKLFF; CDR3nt: TGTGCCACCAAGGGGAGGGGCGGTGAAAAACTGTTTTTT
v_gene: TRBV6-1; abundance: -; d_gene: -; j_gene: TRBJ2-2; CDR3aa: CASLTGGELFF; CDR3nt: TGTGCCAGTTTGACAGGCGGGGAGCTGTTTTTT
v_gene: TRBV28; abundance: -; d_gene: -; j_gene: TRBJ2-7; CDR3aa: CAGQEAGAYEQYF; CDR3nt: TGTGCCGGACAAGAGGCAGGGGCTTACGAGCAGTACTTC
v_gene: TRBV18; abundance: few; d_gene: -; j_gene: TRBJ2-7; CDR3aa: CASSPDRNEQYF; CDR3nt: TGTGCCAGCTCACCCGACAGGAACGAGCAGTACTTC
v_gene: TRBV30; abundance: -; d_gene: TRBD2; j_gene: TRBJ2-5; CDR3aa: CAWSVGAGGPGETQYF; CDR3nt: TGTGCCTGGAGTGTCGGGGCGGGAGGGCCCGGGGAGACCCAGTACTTC
v_gene: TRBV4-2; abundance: -; d_gene: TRBD1; j_gene: TRBJ1-1; CDR3aa: CASSLTGGTEAFF; CDR3nt: TGTGCCAGCAGCTTGACAGGGGGCACTGAAGCTTTCTTT
v_gene: TRBV2; abundance: few; d_gene: TRBD2; j_gene: TRBJ2-1; CDR3aa: CASTSRAGGPNEQFF; CDR3nt: TGTGCCAGCACCTCGAGAGCGGGAGGGCCCAATGAGCAGTTCTTC
v_gene: TRBV6-5; abundance: -; d_gene: TRBD2; j_gene: TRBJ2-1; CDR3aa: CASSSRLARQFF; CDR3nt: TGTGCCAGCAGTAGCCGACTAGCTAGACAGTTCTTC
v_gene: TRBV9; abundance: -; d_gene: -; j_gene: TRBJ1-2; CDR3aa: CASTGTSGRGYTF; CDR3nt: TGTGCCAGCACCGGGACTTCGGGACGAGGCTACACCTTC
v_gene: TRBV28; abundance: -; d_gene: -; j_gene: TRBJ2-3; CDR3aa: CASADRPGNTDTQYF; CDR3nt: TGTGCCAGCGCGGATCGTCCAGGGAATACAGATACGCAGTATTTT
v_gene: TRBV6-1; abundance: -; d_gene: TRBD1; j_gene: TRBJ1-2; CDR3aa: CASSEDGTGVGGYTF; CDR3nt: TGTGCCAGCAGTGAGGACGGGACAGGGGTGGGCGGCTACACCTTC
v_gene: TRBV30; abundance: once; d_gene: TRBD1; j_gene: TRBJ2-7; CDR3aa: CASTPPGGPYEQYF; CDR3nt: TGTGCCTCTACCCCCCCAGGGGGACCCTACGAGCAGTACTTC
v_gene: TRBV28; abundance: -; d_gene: -; j_gene: TRBJ1-5; CDR3aa: CASSTPGFNQPQHF; CDR3nt: TGTGCCAGCAGTACCCCGGGTTTCAATCAGCCCCAGCATTTT
v_gene: TRBV10-3; abundance: few; d_gene: -; j_gene: TRBJ2-7; CDR3aa: CAISSGVYEQYF; CDR3nt: TGTGCCATCAGTTCAGGGGTCTACGAGCAGTACTTC
v_gene: TRBV4-1; abundance: -; d_gene: TRBD1; j_gene: TRBJ2-4; CDR3aa: CASSQDTAGGDIQYF; CDR3nt: TGCGCCAGCAGCCAAGATACTGCAGGGGGAGACATTCAGTACTTC
v_gene: TRBV5-1; abundance: -; d_gene: TRBD1; j_gene: TRBJ2-2; CDR3aa: CASSFRGGYDTGELFF; CDR3nt: TGCGCCAGCAGCTTTAGAGGGGGCTATGACACCGGGGAGCTGTTTTTT
v_gene: TRBV28; abundance: -; d_gene: TRBD2; j_gene: TRBJ2-3; CDR3aa: CATASYSGRFPDTQYF; CDR3nt: TGTGCCACCGCGTCCTATAGCGGGAGGTTCCCAGATACGCAGTATTTT
v_gene: TRBV7-9; abundance: -; d_gene: TRBD2; j_gene: TRBJ2-3; CDR3aa: CASSLAGTSGITDTQYF; CDR3nt: TGTGCCAGCAGCTTAGCAGGGACTAGCGGAATCACAGATACGCAGTATTTT
v_gene: TRBV7-9; abundance: few; d_gene: -; j_gene: TRBJ1-6; CDR3aa: CASSFGLGAAEEGSPLHF; CDR3nt: TGTGCCAGCAGCTTCGGGCTCGGCGCCGCCGAGGAGGGTTCACCCCTCCACTTT
v_gene: TRBV18; abundance: -; d_gene: -; j_gene: TRBJ1-2; CDR3aa: CASSPQEGASHYGYTF; CDR3nt: TGTGCCAGCTCACCTCAGGAAGGGGCGAGTCACTATGGCTACACCTTC
v_gene: TRBV28; abundance: -; d_gene: -; j_gene: TRBJ1-5; CDR3aa: CASSLGGFGNQPQHF; CDR3nt: TGTGCCAGCAGTTTAGGAGGGTTTGGCAATCAGCCCCAGCATTTT
v_gene: TRBV5-1; abundance: -; d_gene: TRBD1; j_gene: TRBJ1-2; CDR3aa: CASSRTGANYGYTF; CDR3nt: TGCGCCAGCAGCCGGACAGGGGCTAACTATGGCTACACCTTC
v_gene: TRBV28; abundance: -; d_gene: TRBD1; j_gene: TRBJ1-2; CDR3aa: CASRPGGYGYTF; CDR3nt: TGTGCCTCAAGACCAGGGGGCTATGGCTACACCTTC
v_gene: TRBV19; abundance: -; d_gene: TRBD2; j_gene: TRBJ2-7; CDR3aa: CASRLSLGGYNEQYF; CDR3nt: TGTGCCAGTAGGTTATCCCTCGGGGGGTACAACGAGCAGTACTTC
v_gene: TRBV5-1; abundance: -; d_gene: -; j_gene: TRBJ2-5; CDR3aa: CASSKGVAVQETQYF; CDR3nt: TGCGCCAGCAGCAAGGGGGTAGCTGTCCAAGAGACCCAGTACTTC
v_gene: TRBV4-1; abundance: -; d_gene: TRBD1; j_gene: TRBJ2-3; CDR3aa: CASSQDNFFVGQATGADTQYF; CDR3nt: TGCGCCAGCAGCCAAGATAACTTCTTCGTGGGACAGGCGACGGGAGCAGATACGCAGTATTTT
v_gene: TRBV28; abundance: -; d_gene: TRBD1; j_gene: TRBJ2-1; CDR3aa: CASSRDRNPSSYNEQFF; CDR3nt: TGTGCCAGCAGCCGGGACAGGAATCCGAGCTCCTACAATGAGCAGTTCTTC
v_gene: TRBV28; abundance: -; d_gene: TRBD1; j_gene: TRBJ1-2; CDR3aa: CASSRGGQLYGYTF; CDR3nt: TGTGCCAGCAGCAGAGGGGGCCAACTCTATGGCTACACCTTC
v_gene: TRBV28; abundance: -; d_gene: TRBD1; j_gene: TRBJ1-1; CDR3aa: CASSDRGEGTEAFF; CDR3nt: TGTGCCAGCAGTGACAGGGGGGAAGGGACTGAAGCTTTCTTT
v_gene: TRBV5-1; abundance: -; d_gene: TRBD1; j_gene: TRBJ1-2; CDR3aa: CASGRGQGVDANYGYTF; CDR3nt: TGCGCCAGCGGGAGGGGACAGGGCGTTGATGCTAACTATGGCTACACCTTC
v_gene: TRBV19; abundance: few; d_gene: -; j_gene: TRBJ1-3; CDR3aa: CASSNTPDSGNTIYF; CDR3nt: TGTGCCAGTAGTAACACCCCTGACTCTGGAAACACCATATATTTT
v_gene: TRBV28; abundance: -; d_gene: TRBD1; j_gene: TRBJ2-5; CDR3aa: CASSEGQRETQYF; CDR3nt: TGTGCCAGCAGTGAGGGACAGAGGGAGACCCAGTACTTC
v_gene: TRBV2; abundance: -; d_gene: TRBD2; j_gene: TRBJ2-7; CDR3aa: CASSEGGRAPYEQYF; CDR3nt: TGTGCCAGCAGTGAAGGCGGGAGGGCTCCCTACGAGCAGTACTTC
v_gene: TRBV11-2; abundance: -; d_gene: TRBD2; j_gene: TRBJ2-3; CDR3aa: CASRGRGGAPPDTQYF; CDR3nt: TGTGCCAGCAGGGGACGCGGGGGGGCCCCCCCAGATACGCAGTATTTT
v_gene: TRBV5-4; abundance: -; d_gene: TRBD2; j_gene: TRBJ2-3; CDR3aa: CASSLDLAGGSSDTQYF; CDR3nt: TGTGCCAGCAGCCTAGATCTAGCGGGAGGCAGCTCAGATACGCAGTATTTT
v_gene: TRBV7-2; abundance: -; d_gene: -; j_gene: TRBJ1-5; CDR3aa: CASSHSGRGSNQPQHF; CDR3nt: TGTGCCAGCAGCCATAGCGGCCGGGGAAGCAATCAGCCCCAGCATTTT
v_gene: TRBV19; abundance: -; d_gene: -; j_gene: TRBJ2-5; CDR3aa: CASSREEQETQYF; CDR3nt: TGTGCCAGTAGTAGAGAAGAGCAAGAGACCCAGTACTTC
v_gene: TRBV27; abundance: -; d_gene: TRBD2; j_gene: TRBJ2-7; CDR3aa: CASSLTSSSSYEQYF; CDR3nt: TGTGCCAGCAGTTTGACTAGCAGTTCCTCCTACGAGCAGTACTTC